This is a list of T cell receptor beta chains from one sample in a study of regulatory T cells in long-lasting Graves disease. TCRdb re-analysed the multiplex PCR reads in MiXCR, keeping a single row per CDR3 protein. The table has over 500,000 distinct CDR3 sequences, roughly 15% seen once; the top ten hold about 18%. These same records also appear under a second study, on T cells in Graves' hyperthyroidism and ophthalmopathy.

The starting material was peripheral blood mononuclear cells (PBMCs), obtained at new diagnosis, from a patient treated with antithyroid drugs. The source of these receptors is a woman younger than 45 with Graves disease. The CDR3 runs from the conserved cysteine through the conserved F or W. The D gene is left open where the match is weak. Clone size appears in some rows only: once, few, many, or a class for an expanded clone.

>TRBJ2-3|.|.|TRBV30
CAWLSGSTDTQYF
TGTGCCTGGCTTAGCGGCAGCACAGATACGCAGTATTTT
>TRBJ2-3|TRBD2|.|TRBV7-9
CASGLGTSGYTQYF
TGTGCCAGCGGCTTGGGAACTAGCGGGTATACGCAGTATTTT
>TRBJ2-3|TRBD1|.|TRBV6-2/TRBV6-3
CASSPGQGLDTQYF
TGTGCCAGCAGTCCGGGACAGGGGCTAGATACGCAGTATTTT
>TRBJ1-1|.|many|TRBV28
CASNTYPQGGGTEAFF
TGTGCCAGCAATACTTACCCCCAGGGAGGGGGTACTGAAGCTTTCTTT
>TRBJ2-1|TRBD2|many|TRBV28
CASSSLAGGWGEQFF
TGTGCCAGCAGTTCCCTAGCGGGGGGGTGGGGTGAGCAGTTCTTC
>TRBJ2-3|TRBD2|many|TRBV10-1
CASSGTGGLLHWSADTQYF
TGCGCCAGCAGTGGTACCGGGGGACTACTTCATTGGAGTGCAGATACGCAGTATTTT
>TRBJ2-2|TRBD2|few|TRBV20-1
CSAREILAGDTGELFF
TGCAGTGCTAGAGAGATACTAGCGGGAGACACCGGGGAGCTGTTTTTT
>TRBJ2-1|.|.|TRBV12-3/TRBV12-4
CASSPDENNKQFF
TGTGCCAGCAGCCCGGACGAGAACAATAAGCAGTTCTTC
>TRBJ2-4|.|.|TRBV20-1
CSASDSRDTKNIQYF
TGCAGTGCTAGTGATAGTCGGGACACCAAAAACATTCAGTACTTC
>TRBJ2-5|.|many|TRBV2
CASSAQETQYF
TGTGCCAGCAGCGCCCAAGAGACCCAGTACTTC
>TRBJ1-2|TRBD1|.|TRBV11-2
CASSTVWDSANYGYTF
TGTGCCAGCAGCACGGTATGGGACAGTGCTAACTATGGCTACACCTTC